The present entry profiles one T cell receptor beta chain with its context. The antigen is undetermined. This specimen belongs to a study of cytomegalovirus exposure and HLA in healthy donors. Overall study: Researchers previously reported finding fewer than 140 million unique TCR beta sequences from about 200 million T cells. Whole-study results and caveats: Later on, an analysis found that several of the most significant clusters appeared to be linked to common viral pathogens, which included parvovirus B19.

The PCR contained 60 Vbeta and 13 Jbeta primers. The assay was immunoSEQ multiplex PCR, and TCRdb's table has in-frame clones only and misses some. The data contain about 130,000 clones, just under 80% of them seen just once; the ten biggest clones take up roughly 5.7%. The V gene's germline CDR1 is SEHNR and CDR2 FQNEAQ (reference sequence). CDR3 length: 15 residues. Trimming took 5 bases from V and 3 from J; bases not matched to a gene: 9. This TCR came from a young man in good health and CMV-seronegative. The specimen was PBMCs. This chain uses TRBV7-9 with TRBJ2-7, with 8 nucleotides matching TRBD1. CDR3 protein: CASSARTGIGYEQYF. Here the CDR3 DNA reads TGTGCCAGCAGCGCCCGGACAGGGATCGGCTACGAGCAGTACTTC.